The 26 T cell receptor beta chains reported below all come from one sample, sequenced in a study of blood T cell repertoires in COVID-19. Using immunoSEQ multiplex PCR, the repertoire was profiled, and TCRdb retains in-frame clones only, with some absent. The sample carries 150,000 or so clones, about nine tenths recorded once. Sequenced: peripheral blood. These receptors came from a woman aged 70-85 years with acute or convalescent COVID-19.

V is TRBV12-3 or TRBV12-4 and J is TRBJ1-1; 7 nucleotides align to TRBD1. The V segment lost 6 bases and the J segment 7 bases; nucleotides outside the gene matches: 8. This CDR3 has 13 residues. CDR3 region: CASRTTGLGEAFF. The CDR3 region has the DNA TGTGCCAGCAGAACGACAGGGCTTGGTGAAGCTTTCTTT.

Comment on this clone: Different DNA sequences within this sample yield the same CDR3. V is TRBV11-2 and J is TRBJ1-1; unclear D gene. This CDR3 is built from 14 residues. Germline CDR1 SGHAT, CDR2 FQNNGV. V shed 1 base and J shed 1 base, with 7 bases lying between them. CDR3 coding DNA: TGTGCCAGCAGCTTAGGGGCCGGGAACACTGAAGCTTTCTTT. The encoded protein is CASSLGAGNTEAFF.

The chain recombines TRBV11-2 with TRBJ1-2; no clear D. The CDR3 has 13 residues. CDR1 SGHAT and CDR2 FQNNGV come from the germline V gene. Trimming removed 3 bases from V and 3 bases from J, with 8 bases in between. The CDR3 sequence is CASSLGEYYGYTF. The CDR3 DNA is TGTGCCAGCAGCTTGGGAGAGTACTATGGCTACACCTTC.

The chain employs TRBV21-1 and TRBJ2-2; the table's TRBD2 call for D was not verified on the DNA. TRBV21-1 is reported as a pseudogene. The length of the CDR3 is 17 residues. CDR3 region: CASSKGLARPNTGELFF. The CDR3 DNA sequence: TGTGCCAGCAGCAAAGGACTAGCGCGACCGAACACCGGGGAGCTGTTTTTT.

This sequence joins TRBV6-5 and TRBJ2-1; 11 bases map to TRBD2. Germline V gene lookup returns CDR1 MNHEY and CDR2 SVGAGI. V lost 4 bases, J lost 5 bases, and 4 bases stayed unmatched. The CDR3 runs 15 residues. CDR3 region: CASSLGTSGNNEQFF. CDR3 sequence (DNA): TGTGCCAGCAGTTTAGGGACTAGCGGAAACAATGAGCAGTTCTTC.

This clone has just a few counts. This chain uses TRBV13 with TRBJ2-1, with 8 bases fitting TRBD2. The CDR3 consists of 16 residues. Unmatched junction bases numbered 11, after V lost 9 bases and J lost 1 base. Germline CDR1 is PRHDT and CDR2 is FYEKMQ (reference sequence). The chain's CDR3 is CASSSWTSLSYNEQFF. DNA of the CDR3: TGTGCCAGTTCCTCCTGGACTAGCCTTTCCTACAATGAGCAGTTCTTC.

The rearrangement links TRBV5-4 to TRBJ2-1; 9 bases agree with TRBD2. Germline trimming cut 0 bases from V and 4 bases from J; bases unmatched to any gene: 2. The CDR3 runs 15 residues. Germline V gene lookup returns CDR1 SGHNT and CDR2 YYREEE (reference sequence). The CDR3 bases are TGTGCCAGCAGCTTGGGCGGGGGGGTTTACAATGAGCAGTTCTTC. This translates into CASSLGGGVYNEQFF. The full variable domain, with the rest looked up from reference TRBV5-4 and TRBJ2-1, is ETGVTQSPTHLIKTRGQQVTLRCSSQSGHNTVSWYQQALGQGPQFIFQYYREEENGRGNFPPRFSGLQFPNYSSELNVNALELDDSALYLCASSLGGGVYNEQFFGPGTRLTVL.

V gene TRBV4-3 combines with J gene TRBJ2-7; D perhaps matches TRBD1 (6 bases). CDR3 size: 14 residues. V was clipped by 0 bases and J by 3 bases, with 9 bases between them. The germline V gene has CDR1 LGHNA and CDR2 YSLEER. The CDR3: CASSQDWGLYEQYF. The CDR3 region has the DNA TGCGCCAGCAGCCAAGATTGGGGGCTCTACGAGCAGTACTTC.

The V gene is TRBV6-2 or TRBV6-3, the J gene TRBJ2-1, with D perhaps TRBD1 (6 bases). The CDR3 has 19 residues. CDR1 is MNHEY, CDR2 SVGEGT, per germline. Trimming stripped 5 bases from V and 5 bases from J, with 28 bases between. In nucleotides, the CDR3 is TGTGCCAGCAGTCCCACAAGGAGCGGAAGACGCGAGGGGGACAATGAGCAGTTCTTC. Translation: CASSPTRSGRREGDNEQFF.

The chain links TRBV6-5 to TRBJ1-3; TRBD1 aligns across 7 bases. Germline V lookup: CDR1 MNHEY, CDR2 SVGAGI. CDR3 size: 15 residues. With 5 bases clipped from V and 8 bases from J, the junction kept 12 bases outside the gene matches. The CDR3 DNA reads TGTGCCAGCAGTCCCTGGACAGGCCCCGGCGACACCATATATTTT. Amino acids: CASSPWTGPGDTIYF.

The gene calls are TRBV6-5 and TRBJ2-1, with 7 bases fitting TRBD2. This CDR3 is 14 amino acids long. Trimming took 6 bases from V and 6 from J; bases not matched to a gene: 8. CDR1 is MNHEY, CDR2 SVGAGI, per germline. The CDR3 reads CASSTQGLFNEQFF. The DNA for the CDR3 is TGTGCCAGCAGCACCCAGGGACTATTCAATGAGCAGTTCTTC.

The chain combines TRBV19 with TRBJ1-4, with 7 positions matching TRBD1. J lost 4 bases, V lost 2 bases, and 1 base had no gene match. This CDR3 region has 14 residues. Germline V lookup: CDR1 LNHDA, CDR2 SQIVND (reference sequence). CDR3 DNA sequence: TGTGCCAGTAGTATAAACAGGGGTAATGAAAAACTGTTTTTT. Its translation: CASSINRGNEKLFF.

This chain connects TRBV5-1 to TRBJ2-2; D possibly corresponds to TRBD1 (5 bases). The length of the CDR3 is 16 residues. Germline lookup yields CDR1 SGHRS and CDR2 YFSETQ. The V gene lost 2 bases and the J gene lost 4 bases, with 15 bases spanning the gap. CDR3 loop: CASSFQGSRSTGELFF. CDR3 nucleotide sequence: TGCGCCAGCAGCTTTCAGGGTTCGCGGAGCACCGGGGAGCTGTTTTTT.

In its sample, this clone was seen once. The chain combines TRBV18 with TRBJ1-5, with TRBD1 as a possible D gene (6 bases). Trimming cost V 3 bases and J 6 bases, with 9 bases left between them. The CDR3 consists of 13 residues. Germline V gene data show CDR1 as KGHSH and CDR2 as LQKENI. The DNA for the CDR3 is TGTGCCAGCTCACCCGAGGGGGTTCAGCCCCAGCATTTT. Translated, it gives CASSPEGVQPQHF.

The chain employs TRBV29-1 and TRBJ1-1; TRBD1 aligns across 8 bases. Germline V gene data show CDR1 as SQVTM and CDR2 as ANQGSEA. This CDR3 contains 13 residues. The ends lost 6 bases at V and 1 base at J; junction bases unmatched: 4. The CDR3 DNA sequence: TGCAGCGTGGGGACAGGACCGAACACTGAAGCTTTCTTT. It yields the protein CSVGTGPNTEAFF.

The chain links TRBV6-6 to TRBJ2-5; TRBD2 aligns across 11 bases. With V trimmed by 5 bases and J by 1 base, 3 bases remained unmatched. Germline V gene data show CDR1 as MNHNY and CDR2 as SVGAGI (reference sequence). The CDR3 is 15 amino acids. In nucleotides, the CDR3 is TGTGCCAGCAGTGAGCTAGCGGGGGGCCAAGAGACCCAGTACTTC. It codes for CASSELAGGQETQYF.

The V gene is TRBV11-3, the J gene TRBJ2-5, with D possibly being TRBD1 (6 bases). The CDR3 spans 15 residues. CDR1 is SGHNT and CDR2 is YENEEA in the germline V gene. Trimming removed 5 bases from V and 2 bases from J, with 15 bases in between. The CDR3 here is CASSAGQRGQETQYF. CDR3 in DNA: TGTGCCAGCAGCGCCGGACAGAGGGGGCAAGAGACCCAGTACTTC.

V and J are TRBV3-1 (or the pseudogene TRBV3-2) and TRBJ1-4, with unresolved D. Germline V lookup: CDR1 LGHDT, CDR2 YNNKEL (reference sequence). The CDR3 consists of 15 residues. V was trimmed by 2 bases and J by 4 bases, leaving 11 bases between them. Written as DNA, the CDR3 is TGTGCCAGCAGCCAAATACAAGGAGGTAATGAAAAACTGTTTTTT. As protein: CASSQIQGGNEKLFF.

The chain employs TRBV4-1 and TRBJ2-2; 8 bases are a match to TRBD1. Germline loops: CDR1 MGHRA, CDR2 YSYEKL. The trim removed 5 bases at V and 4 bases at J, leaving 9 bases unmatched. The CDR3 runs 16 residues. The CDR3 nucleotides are TGCGCCAGCAGCTCGTCCCAGGGGGCCGGCACCGGGGAGCTGTTTTTT. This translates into CASSSSQGAGTGELFF.

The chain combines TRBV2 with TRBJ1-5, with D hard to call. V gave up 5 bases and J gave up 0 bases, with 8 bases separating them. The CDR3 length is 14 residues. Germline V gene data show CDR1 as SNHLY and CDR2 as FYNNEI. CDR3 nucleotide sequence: TGTGCCAGCAGTCTGGAGTTTAGCAATCAGCCCCAGCATTTT. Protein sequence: CASSLEFSNQPQHF.

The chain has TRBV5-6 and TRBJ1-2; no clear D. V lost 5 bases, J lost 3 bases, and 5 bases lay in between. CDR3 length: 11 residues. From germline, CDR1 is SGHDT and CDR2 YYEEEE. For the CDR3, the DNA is TGTGCCAGCAGGAGTGACTATGGCTACACCTTC. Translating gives CASRSDYGYTF.

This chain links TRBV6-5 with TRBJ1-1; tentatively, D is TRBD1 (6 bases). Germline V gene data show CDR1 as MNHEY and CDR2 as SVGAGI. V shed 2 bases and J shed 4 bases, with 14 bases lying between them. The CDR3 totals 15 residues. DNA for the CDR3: TGTGCCAGCAGTTACCAGGAAACAGGGCGCACTGAAGCTTTCTTT. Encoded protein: CASSYQETGRTEAFF.

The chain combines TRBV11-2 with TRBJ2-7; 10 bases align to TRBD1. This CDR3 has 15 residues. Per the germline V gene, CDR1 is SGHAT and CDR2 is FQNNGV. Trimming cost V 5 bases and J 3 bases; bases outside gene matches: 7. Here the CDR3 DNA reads TGTGCCAGCAGCGGAGACAGGGGGCAATTCTACGAGCAGTACTTC. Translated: CASSGDRGQFYEQYF.

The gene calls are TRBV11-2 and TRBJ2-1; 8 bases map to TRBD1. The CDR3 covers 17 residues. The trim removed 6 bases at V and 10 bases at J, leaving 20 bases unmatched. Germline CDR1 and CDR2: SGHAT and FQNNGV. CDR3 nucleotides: TGTGCCAGCAGGGGTTATTTCAGGGGGCTCAATACGGGGGAGCAGTTCTTC. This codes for CASRGYFRGLNTGEQFF.

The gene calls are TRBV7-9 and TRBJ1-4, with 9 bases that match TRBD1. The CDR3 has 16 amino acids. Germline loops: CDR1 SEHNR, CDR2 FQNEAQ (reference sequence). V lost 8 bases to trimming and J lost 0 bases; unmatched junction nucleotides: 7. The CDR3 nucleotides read TGTGCCAGCGAACAGGGGGCAATAGCAACTAATGAAAAACTGTTTTTT. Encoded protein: CASEQGAIATNEKLFF.

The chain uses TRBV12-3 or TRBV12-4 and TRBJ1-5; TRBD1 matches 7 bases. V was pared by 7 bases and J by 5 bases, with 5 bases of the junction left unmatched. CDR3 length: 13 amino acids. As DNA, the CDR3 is TGTGCCAGCACCAAGACAGGGTATCAGCCCCAGCATTTT. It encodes CASTKTGYQPQHF.